This T cell receptor (beta chain) is drawn from a study of T cell responses to AZD1222 COVID-19 vaccine. Produced via immunoSEQ multiplex PCR; TCRdb's table is partial and in-frame only. Of fewer than 120,000 clones detected, 70% to 90% appear once; the ten largest clones hold 15%. V trimming: 0 bases; J trimming: 2 bases; junction bases outside the gene matches: 13. The CDR3 sequence is 19 residues long. Per the germline V gene, CDR1 is SGHRS and CDR2 is YFSETQ. This TCR was recovered from an adult who received the AZD1222 COVID-19 vaccine. This chain links TRBV5-1 with TRBJ1-1; 10 positions agree with TRBD1. This specimen consisted of peripheral blood, obtained 28 days after the second AZD1222 dose. CDR3 region: CASSLAEPRQGAVNTEAFF. DNA of the CDR3: TGCGCCAGCAGCTTGGCCGAACCTAGACAGGGGGCTGTTAACACTGAAGCTTTCTTT.